A selection of T cell receptor beta chains follows, all from one sample in a study of a mutant IDH1 vaccine in newly diagnosed glioma. Antigens for these TCRs are unknown. Clones were read by immunoSEQ multiplex PCR, and TCRdb kept only the in-frame ones, dropping some. The repertoire holds around 50,000 clones, less than 70% seen once, with 4% to 6% in the top ten. Sequencing was performed on peripheral blood mononuclear cells (PBMCs), taken from a glioma patient whose treatment included an IDH1 peptide vaccine. The receptor set was obtained from a man between 35 and 55 years old with glioma. Some clones in this sample may be carry-over from other donors' samples. Both conserved end residues are part of each CDR3. The order of the fields is D gene, CDR3 length, J gene, V gene, clone size, CDR3 protein, CDR3 DNA. The D gene is left open where the match is weak. The size entry is marked missing in some rows and otherwise reads once, few, many or a size class.

>.|13|TRBJ1-6|TRBV30|few
CAWESGQSSPLHF
TGTGCCTGGGAATCCGGGCAGTCATCACCCCTCCACTTT
>.|14|TRBJ2-1|TRBV5-6|.
CASSFAFIDDEQFF
TGTGCCAGCAGCTTCGCGTTTATCGACGACGAGCAGTTCTTC
>TRBD1|16|TRBJ1-2|TRBV4-1|.
CASSRRTGEDGYGYTF
TGCGCCAGCAGCCGCCGGACAGGGGAGGATGGCTATGGCTACACCTTC
>.|14|TRBJ1-1|TRBV7-6|.
CASSADRTNTEAFF
TGTGCCAGCAGCGCAGACAGGACTAACACTGAAGCTTTCTTT
>.|15|TRBJ2-3|TRBV7-2|.
CASSLVAGYTDTQYF
TGTGCCAGCAGCTTAGTCGCGGGATACACAGATACGCAGTATTTT
>TRBD1|20|TRBJ2-6|TRBV4-1|once
CASSQERAGGLFSGANVLTF
TGCGCCAGCAGCCAAGAACGGGCAGGGGGCCTTTTCTCTGGGGCCAACGTCCTGACTTTC
>TRBD1|18|TRBJ2-7|TRBV10-3|.
CAISEAIGTGAPNYEQYF
TGTGCCATCAGTGAGGCTATAGGGACAGGGGCCCCTAACTACGAGCAGTACTTC
>.|17|TRBJ1-4|TRBV18|.
CASSLEPLTGVGEKLFF
TGTGCCAGCTCACTAGAGCCTTTGACAGGCGTAGGCGAAAAACTGTTTTTT
>.|12|TRBJ2-5|TRBV11-2|.
CASSSNEKTQYF
TGTGCCAGCAGTAGTAATGAGAAGACCCAGTACTTC
>.|14|TRBJ2-2|TRBV10-3|.
CAIARGPNTGELFF
TGTGCCATCGCCCGGGGACCGAACACCGGGGAGCTGTTTTTT
>.|18|TRBJ2-1|TRBV5-8|.
CASSLEAWAGRRGVEQFF
TGTGCCAGCAGCTTGGAGGCGTGGGCGGGGCGCAGGGGAGTTGAGCAGTTCTTC
>.|15|TRBJ2-7|TRBV6-5|.
CASRLDRVYSYEQYF
TGTGCCAGCAGGCTGGACAGAGTTTACTCCTACGAGCAGTACTTC
>.|16|TRBJ2-7|TRBV23-1|.
CASSQLDGRVCNEQYF
TGCGCCAGCAGTCAATTGGACGGCAGGGTATGCAACGAGCAGTACTTC
>.|12|TRBJ2-5|TRBV11-2|once
CASSFRAETQYF
TGTGCCAGCAGCTTCAGGGCCGAGACCCAGTACTTC
>.|14|TRBJ1-4|TRBV15|once
CATSRGGAEEKLFF
TGTGCCACCAGCAGGGGGGGCGCAGAGGAAAAACTGTTTTTT
>TRBD2|15|TRBJ2-5|TRBV7-9|.
CASSHDWGGKETQYF
TGTGCCAGCAGCCACGACTGGGGAGGGAAAGAGACCCAGTACTTC
>.|13|TRBJ1-1|TRBV5-4|few
CASSKGPLIEAFF
TGTGCCAGCAGCAAAGGACCCTTGATTGAAGCTTTCTTT
>.|13|TRBJ2-1|TRBV4-1|.
CASSPAPGNEQFF
TGCGCCAGCAGCCCCGCCCCCGGCAATGAGCAGTTCTTC
>TRBD1|13|TRBJ2-7|TRBV10-2|.
CASRRGPLYEQYF
TGCGCCAGCCGAAGGGGGCCCCTCTACGAGCAGTACTTC
>.|15|TRBJ2-5|TRBV7-2|.
CASSLTYRAEETQYF
TGTGCCAGCAGCTTAACTTACAGGGCTGAAGAGACCCAGTACTTC
>.|14|TRBJ1-2|TRBV7-9|.
CASSLPGGLYGYTF
TGTGCCAGCAGCTTACCGGGAGGCCTCTATGGCTACACCTTC
>.|17|TRBJ1-2|TRBV9|.
CASSVATEVTVRGGYTF
TGTGCCAGCAGCGTAGCTACGGAGGTGACAGTCAGGGGAGGCTACACCTTC
>TRBD1|14|TRBJ2-7|TRBV2|.
CASSEKGARYEQYF
TGTGCCAGCAGTGAAAAGGGGGCTCGCTACGAGCAGTACTTC
>.|14|TRBJ1-5|TRBV2|.
CASSEEDFNQPQHF
TGTGCCAGCAGTGAAGAAGACTTCAATCAGCCCCAGCATTTT